The TCR beta chain described here comes from a study of blood T cells in healthy people across ages. Combining a sample-barcoded 5' primer with a J-beta primer mix, a second PCR ran for roughly 6 to 12 cycles. MiXCR was run by TCRdb on the 5' RACE reads, yielding one entry per CDR3 protein. Among 1.5 million to 2 million distinct CDR3 sequences listed, around half were seen once. From germline, CDR1 is SGHRS and CDR2 YFSETQ. The CDR3 length is 16 residues. V lost 0 bases, J lost 4 bases, and 7 bases stayed unmatched. The sequenced material came from blood. The rearrangement joins TRBV5-1 to TRBJ2-1, with TRBD1 matching 7 bases. The clonotype comes from a woman between 40 and 50 years old in good health. Here the CDR3 DNA reads TGCGCCAGCAGCTTGGATGAGACAGGGACATACAATGAGCAGTTCTTC. Translated: CASSLDETGTYNEQFF.